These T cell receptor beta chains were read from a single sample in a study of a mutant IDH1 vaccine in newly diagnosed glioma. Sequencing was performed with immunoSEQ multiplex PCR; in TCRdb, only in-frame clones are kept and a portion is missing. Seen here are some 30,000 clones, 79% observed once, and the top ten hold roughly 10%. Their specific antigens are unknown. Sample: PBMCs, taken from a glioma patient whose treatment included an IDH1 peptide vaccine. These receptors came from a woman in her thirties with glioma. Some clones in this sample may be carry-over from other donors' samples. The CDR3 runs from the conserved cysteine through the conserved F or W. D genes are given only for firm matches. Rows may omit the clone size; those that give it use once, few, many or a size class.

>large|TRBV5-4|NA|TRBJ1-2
TGTGCCAGCAGCTTGGACAGGGACCACTATGGCTACACCTTC
CASSLDRDHYGYTF
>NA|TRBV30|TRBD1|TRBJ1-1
TGTGCCTGGAGTAAGACAGGGGGTACTGAAGCTTTCTTT
CAWSKTGGTEAFF
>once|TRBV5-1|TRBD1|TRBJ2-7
TGCGCCAGCAGCTTGACCCCCGGGACAGGGGGGGGCGAGCAGTACTTC
CASSLTPGTGGGEQYF
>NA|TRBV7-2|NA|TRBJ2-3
TGTGCCAGCAGCTTAGACTTCGGCACAGATACGCAGTATTTT
CASSLDFGTDTQYF
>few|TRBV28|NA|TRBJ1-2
TGTGCCAGCAGTCCCGTAATCATAGTCGACAGGCAGAACTATGGCTACACCTTC
CASSPVIIVDRQNYGYTF
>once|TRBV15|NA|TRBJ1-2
TGTGCCACCAGCCAAAAAGGGGCAGCTAACTATGGCTACACCTTC
CATSQKGAANYGYTF
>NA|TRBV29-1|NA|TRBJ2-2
TGCAGCGCCGCCGTCAGATTCACCGGGGAGCTGTTTTTT
CSAAVRFTGELFF
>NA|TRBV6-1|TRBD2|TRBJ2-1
TGTGCCAGCAGTGAATGGACTAGCGGAAATGAGCAGTTCTTC
CASSEWTSGNEQFF
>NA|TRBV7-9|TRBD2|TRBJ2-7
TGTGCCAGCAGTCCGAAATCGGGGGGTCTTAACTACGAGCAGTACTTC
CASSPKSGGLNYEQYF
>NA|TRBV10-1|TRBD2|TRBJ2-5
TGCGCCAGCAGCGGGAGGGCCCGGGAGACCCAGTACTTC
CASSGRARETQYF
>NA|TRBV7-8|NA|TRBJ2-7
TGTGCCAGCAGGCTGGGGGGTACCTACGAGCAGTACTTC
CASRLGGTYEQYF
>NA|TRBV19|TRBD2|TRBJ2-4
TGTGCCAGTAGTAAACGCGGGAGGGCAGCCTTGGGCAAAAACATTCAGTACTTC
CASSKRGRAALGKNIQYF
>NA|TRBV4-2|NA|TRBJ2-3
TGTGCCAGCAGCCAAGATATCGGCCCCGCAGATACGCAGTATTTT
CASSQDIGPADTQYF
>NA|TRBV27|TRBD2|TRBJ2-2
TGTGCCAGCAGTTTCCTACTAGCGGGAGGCTCCGGGGAGCTGTTTTTT
CASSFLLAGGSGELFF
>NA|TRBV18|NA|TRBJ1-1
TGTGCCAGCTCATCAACGGTGAACACTGAAGCTTTCTTT
CASSSTVNTEAFF
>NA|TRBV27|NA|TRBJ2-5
TGTGCCAGCAGTTTAAATGCGGGGCCGTACCAAGAGACCCAGTACTTC
CASSLNAGPYQETQYF
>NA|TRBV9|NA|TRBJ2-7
TGTGCCAGCAGCGTCGGACATGATGGGGAGCAGTACTTC
CASSVGHDGEQYF
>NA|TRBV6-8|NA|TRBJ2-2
TGTGCCAGCAGCCCATCGGAGGGACGGAACTTCACCGGGGAGCTGTTTTTT
CASSPSEGRNFTGELFF
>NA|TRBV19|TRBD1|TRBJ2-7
TGTGCCAGTAGTTCGGCAGGGGGTCCCTACGAGCAGTACTTC
CASSSAGGPYEQYF
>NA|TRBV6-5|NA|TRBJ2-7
TGTGCCAGCAGATTCGTCGTTGGGGCCGAGCAGTACTTC
CASRFVVGAEQYF
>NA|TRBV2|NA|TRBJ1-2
TGTGCCAGCAGTGCGAGGGGTATGGGCTACACCTTC
CASSARGMGYTF
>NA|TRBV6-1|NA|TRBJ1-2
TGTGCCAGCAGGGAGGTTGGCTACACCTTC
CASREVGYTF
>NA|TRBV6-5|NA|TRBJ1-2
TGTGCCAGCAGTTACGGGCTGAACTATGGCTACACCTTC
CASSYGLNYGYTF
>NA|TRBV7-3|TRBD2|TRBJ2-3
TGTGCCAGCAGCCTCGGAGGACTAGATTTCACAGATACGCAGTATTTT
CASSLGGLDFTDTQYF
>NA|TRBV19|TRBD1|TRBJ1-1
TGTGCCAGTAGTTCGGACAGGAGGAACACTGAAGCTTTCTTT
CASSSDRRNTEAFF
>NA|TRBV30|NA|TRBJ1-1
TGTGCCTGGAGTGTATACCCCCTGACGGAAGCTTTCTTT
CAWSVYPLTEAFF
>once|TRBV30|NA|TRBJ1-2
TGTGCCTGGAGTGGGTTTGCCCCGGGACCCAAGGATAACTATGGCTACACCTTC
CAWSGFAPGPKDNYGYTF
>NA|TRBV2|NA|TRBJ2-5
TGTGCCAGCAAACCGAGACAGCAAGAGACCCAGTACTTC
CASKPRQQETQYF
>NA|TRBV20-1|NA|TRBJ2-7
TGCAGTGCCCAGGGGACTTTCGAGCAGTACTTC
CSAQGTFEQYF
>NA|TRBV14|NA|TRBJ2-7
TGTGCCAGCAGCCAAGATTTACTTCGGGGCTACGAGCAGTACTTC
CASSQDLLRGYEQYF
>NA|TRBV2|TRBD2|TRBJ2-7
TGTGCCAGCAGGGAGACTAGCGGGAGAGGGAGCGAGCAGTACTTC
CASRETSGRGSEQYF
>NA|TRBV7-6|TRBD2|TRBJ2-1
TGTGCCAGCAGCTTTAGCGGGGGTTACAATGAGCAGTTCTTC
CASSFSGGYNEQFF
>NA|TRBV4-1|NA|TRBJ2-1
TGCGCCAGCAGCCAAGATGAGGCTATCTACAATGAGCAGTTCTTC
CASSQDEAIYNEQFF
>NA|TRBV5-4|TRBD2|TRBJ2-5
TGTGCCAGCAGCCTAGCGGAGAGGGGGACCCAGTACTTC
CASSLAERGTQYF
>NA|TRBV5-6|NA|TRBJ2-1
TGTGCCAGCAGCTTGGGCAGAGGGAATGAGCAGTTCTTC
CASSLGRGNEQFF
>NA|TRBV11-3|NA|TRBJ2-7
TGTGCCAGCAGCCCCTTCCCGGGCGAGCAGTACTTC
CASSPFPGEQYF
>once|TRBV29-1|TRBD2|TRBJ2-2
TGCAGCGTTGAAAGAAGCGGGAGGGCCGGGCCCGGGGAGCTGTTTTTT
CSVERSGRAGPGELFF
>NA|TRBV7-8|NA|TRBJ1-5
TGTGCCAGCAGCCCCCTCCACGGGACGAGCAATCAGCCCCAGCATTTT
CASSPLHGTSNQPQHF
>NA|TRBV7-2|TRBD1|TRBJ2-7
TGTGCCAGCAGCTTTGACAGGGGGCGAGAGCAGTACTTC
CASSFDRGREQYF
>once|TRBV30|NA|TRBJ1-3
TGTGCCTGGAGTCGCGGGGAACGAAACACCATATATTTT
CAWSRGERNTIYF
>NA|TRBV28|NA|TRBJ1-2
TGTGCCAGCAGTGGTGGCAGGGAGTATGGCTACACCTTC
CASSGGREYGYTF
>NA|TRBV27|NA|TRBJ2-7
TGTGCCAGCAGACCCCAACAGACCAGATTGCACTACGAGCAGTACTTC
CASRPQQTRLHYEQYF
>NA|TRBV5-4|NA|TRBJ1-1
TGTGCCAGCAGCGACCCTAAGGAAGGTAACACTGAAGCTTTCTTT
CASSDPKEGNTEAFF
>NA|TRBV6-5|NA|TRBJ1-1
TGTGCCAGCAGTTACTCGAGGCCGGGGGCTGAAGCTTTCTTT
CASSYSRPGAEAFF
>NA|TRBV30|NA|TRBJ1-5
TGTGCCTGGGCCGAATATAGCAATCAGCCCCAGCATTTT
CAWAEYSNQPQHF
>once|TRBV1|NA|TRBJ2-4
TGCACCAGCAGCCCTCTAAACATTCAGTACTTC
CTSSPLNIQYF
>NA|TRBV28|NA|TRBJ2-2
TGTGCCAGCAGTTCCCCTGTTCAGGGTTTAGCCGGGGAGCTGTTTTTT
CASSSPVQGLAGELFF
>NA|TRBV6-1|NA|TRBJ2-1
TGTGCCAGCAGTGATCGGGACATCAGGCAGTTCTTC
CASSDRDIRQFF
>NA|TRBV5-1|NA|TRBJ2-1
TGCGCCAGCAGCTTGGCGGACTACTATGAGCAGTTCTTC
CASSLADYYEQFF
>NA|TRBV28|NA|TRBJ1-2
TGTGCCAGCAGTTCTTATGGCTACACCTTC
CASSSYGYTF
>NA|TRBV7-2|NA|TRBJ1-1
TGTGCCAGCAGCTGGGGGAGGGGTAACACTGAAGCTTTCTTT
CASSWGRGNTEAFF
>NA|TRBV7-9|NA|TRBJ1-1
TGTGCCAGCAGCTTAGGGTACAAGGGGGGAGGGACTGAAGCTTTCTTT
CASSLGYKGGGTEAFF
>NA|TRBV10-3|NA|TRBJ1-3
TGTGCCATCAGTGACGGCAGCTCTGGAAACACCATATATTTT
CAISDGSSGNTIYF
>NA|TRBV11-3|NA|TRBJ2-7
TGTGCCAGCAGAGCTACTTCCCCCGAGCAGTACTTC
CASRATSPEQYF
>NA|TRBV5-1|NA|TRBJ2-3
TGCGCCAGCAGCTTGTCGACCGAGCGAGATACGCAGTATTTT
CASSLSTERDTQYF
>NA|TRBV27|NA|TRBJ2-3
TGTGCCAGCAGCCTCGACGTGACAGCAAGCACAGATACGCAGTATTTT
CASSLDVTASTDTQYF
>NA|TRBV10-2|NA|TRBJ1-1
TGCGCCAGCAGCCTAACCGAGGGTCGCACTGAAGCTTTCTTT
CASSLTEGRTEAFF
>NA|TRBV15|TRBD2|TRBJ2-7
TGTGCCACCAGCAGAGATGGTATTAGCGGGAGCTACGAGCAGTACTTC
CATSRDGISGSYEQYF
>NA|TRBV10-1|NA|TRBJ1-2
TGCGCCAGCAGTGAGTCGATCAGGTGGGGCTACACCTTC
CASSESIRWGYTF